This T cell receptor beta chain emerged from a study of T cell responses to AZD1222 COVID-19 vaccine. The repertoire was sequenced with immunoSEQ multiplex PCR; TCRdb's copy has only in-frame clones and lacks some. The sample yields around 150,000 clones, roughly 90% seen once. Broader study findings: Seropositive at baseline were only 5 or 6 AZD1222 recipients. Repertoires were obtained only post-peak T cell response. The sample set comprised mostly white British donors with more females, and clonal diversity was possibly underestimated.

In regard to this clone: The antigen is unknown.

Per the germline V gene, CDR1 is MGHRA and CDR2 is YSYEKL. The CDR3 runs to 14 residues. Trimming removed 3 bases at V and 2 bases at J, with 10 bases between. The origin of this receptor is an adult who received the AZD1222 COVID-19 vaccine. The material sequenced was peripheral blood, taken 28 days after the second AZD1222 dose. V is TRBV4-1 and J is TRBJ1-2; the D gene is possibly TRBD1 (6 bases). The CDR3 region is CASSHQGRNYGYTF. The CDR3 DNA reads TGCGCCAGCAGCCATCAGGGGCGGAACTATGGCTACACCTTC.